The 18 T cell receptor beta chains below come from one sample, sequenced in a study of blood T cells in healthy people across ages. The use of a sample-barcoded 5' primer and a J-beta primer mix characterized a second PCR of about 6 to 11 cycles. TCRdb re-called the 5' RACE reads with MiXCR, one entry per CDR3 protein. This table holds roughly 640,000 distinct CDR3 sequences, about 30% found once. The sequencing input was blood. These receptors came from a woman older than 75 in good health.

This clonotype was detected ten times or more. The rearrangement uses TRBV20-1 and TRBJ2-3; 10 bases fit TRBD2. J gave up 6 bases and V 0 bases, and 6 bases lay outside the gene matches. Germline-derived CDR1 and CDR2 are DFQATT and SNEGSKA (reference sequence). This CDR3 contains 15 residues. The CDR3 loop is CSARERSGGADTQYF. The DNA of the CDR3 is TGCAGTGCTAGAGAGCGGAGCGGGGGGGCTGATACGCAGTATTTT.

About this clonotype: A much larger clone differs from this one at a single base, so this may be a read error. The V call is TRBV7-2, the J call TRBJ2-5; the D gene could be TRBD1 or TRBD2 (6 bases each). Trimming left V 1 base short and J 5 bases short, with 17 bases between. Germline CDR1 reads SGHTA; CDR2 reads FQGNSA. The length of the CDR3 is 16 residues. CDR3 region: CASSLGGVGAWETQYF. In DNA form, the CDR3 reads TGTGCCAGCAGCTTAGGGGGGGTGGGGGCCTGGGAGACCCAGTACTTC.

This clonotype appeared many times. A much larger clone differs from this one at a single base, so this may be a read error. CDR3: CSAIDRDRVLNEQYF. DNA for the CDR3: TGCAGTGCTATCGACAGGGATCGGGTACTGAATGAGCAGTACTTC. The chain has TRBV20-1 and TRBJ2-5; 7 bases map to TRBD1. This CDR3 spans 15 amino acids. Trimming at V came to 4 bases and at J to 11 bases, leaving 19 bases not matched to a gene. Germline-derived CDR1 and CDR2 are DFQATT and SNEGSKA (reference sequence).

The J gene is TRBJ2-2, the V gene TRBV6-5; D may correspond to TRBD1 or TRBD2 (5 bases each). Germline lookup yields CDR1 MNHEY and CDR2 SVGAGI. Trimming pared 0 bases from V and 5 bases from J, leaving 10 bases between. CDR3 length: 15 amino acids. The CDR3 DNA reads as TGTGCCAGCAGTTACTCGAGGGGATTTACCGGGGAGCTGTTTTTT. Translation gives CASSYSRGFTGELFF.

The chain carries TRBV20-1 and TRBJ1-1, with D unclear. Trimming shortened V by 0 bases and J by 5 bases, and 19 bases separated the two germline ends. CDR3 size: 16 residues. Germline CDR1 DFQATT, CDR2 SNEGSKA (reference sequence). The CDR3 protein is CSARDRAVGVLTEAFF. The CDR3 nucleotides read TGCAGTGCTAGAGATCGGGCAGTTGGGGTCTTGACTGAAGCTTTCTTT.

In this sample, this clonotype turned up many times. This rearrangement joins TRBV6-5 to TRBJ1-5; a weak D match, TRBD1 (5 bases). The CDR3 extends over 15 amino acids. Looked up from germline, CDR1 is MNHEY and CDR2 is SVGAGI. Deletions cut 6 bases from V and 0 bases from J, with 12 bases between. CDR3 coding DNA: TGTGCCAGCAGCCGGACACCTGATAGCAATCAGCCCCAGCATTTT. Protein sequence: CASSRTPDSNQPQHF.

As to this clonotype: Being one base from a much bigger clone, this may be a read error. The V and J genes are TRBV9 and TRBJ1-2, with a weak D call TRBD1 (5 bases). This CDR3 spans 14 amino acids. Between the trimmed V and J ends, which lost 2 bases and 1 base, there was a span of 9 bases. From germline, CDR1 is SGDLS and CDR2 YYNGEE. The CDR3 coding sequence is TGTGCCAGCAGCGTTCCAGGGAGTAACTATGGCTACACCTTC. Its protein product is CASSVPGSNYGYTF. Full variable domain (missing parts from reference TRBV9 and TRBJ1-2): DSGVTQTPKHLITATGQRVTLRCSPRSGDLSVYWYQQSLDQGLQFLIQYYNGEERAKGNILERFSAQQFPDLHSELNLSSLELGDSALYFCASSVPGSNYGYTFGSGTRLTVV.

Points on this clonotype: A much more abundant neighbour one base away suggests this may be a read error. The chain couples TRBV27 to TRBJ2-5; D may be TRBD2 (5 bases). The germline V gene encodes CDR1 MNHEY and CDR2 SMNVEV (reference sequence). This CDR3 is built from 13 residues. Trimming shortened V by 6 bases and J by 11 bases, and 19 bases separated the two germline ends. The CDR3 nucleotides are TGTGCCAGCAGCCGGAACGGGATGGGTGAGCAGTACTTC. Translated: CASSRNGMGEQYF.

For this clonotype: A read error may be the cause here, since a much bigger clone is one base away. The CDR3 protein is CASRRTNRDYGYIF. The CDR3 DNA reads as TGTGCCAGCAGGCGGACGAACCGGGACTATGGCTACATCTTC. J is TRBJ1-2 and V is TRBV6-1; a possible D gene is TRBD1 (5 bases). The CDR3 spans 14 residues. CDR1 and CDR2 from the germline V gene are MNHNS and SASEGT.

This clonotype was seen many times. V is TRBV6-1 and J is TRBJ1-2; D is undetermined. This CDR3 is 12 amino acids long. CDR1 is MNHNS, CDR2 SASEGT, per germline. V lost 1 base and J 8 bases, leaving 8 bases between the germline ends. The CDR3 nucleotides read TGTGCCAGCAGTGAAGGCAAAGTCGGCTACACCTTC. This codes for CASSEGKVGYTF.

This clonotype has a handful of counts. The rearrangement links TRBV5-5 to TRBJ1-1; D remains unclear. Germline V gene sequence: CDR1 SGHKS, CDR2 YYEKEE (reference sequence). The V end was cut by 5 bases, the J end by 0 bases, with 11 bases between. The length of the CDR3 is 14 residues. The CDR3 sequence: CASSFNTLNTEAFF. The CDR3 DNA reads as TGTGCCAGCAGTTTTAACACCTTGAACACTGAAGCTTTCTTT.

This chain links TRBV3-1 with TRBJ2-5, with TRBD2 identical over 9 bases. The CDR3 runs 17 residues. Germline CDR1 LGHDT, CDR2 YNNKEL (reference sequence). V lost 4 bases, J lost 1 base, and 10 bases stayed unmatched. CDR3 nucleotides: TGTGCCAGCAGCCGTTCCCTGGCTAGCGGGGTCCAAGAGACCCAGTACTTC. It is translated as CASSRSLASGVQETQYF.

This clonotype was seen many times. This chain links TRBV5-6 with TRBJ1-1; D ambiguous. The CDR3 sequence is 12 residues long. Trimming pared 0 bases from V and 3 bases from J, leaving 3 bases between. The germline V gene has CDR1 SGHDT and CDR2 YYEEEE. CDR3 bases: TGTGCCAGCAGCTTGGCGGACACTGAAGCTTTCTTT. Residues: CASSLADTEAFF.

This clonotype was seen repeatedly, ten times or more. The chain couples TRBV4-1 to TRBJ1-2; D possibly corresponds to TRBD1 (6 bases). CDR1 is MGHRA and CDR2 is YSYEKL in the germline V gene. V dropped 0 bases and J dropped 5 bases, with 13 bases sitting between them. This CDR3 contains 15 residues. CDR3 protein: CASSQEGAGTYGYTF. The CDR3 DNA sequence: TGCGCCAGCAGCCAAGAGGGTGCGGGGACATATGGCTACACCTTC.

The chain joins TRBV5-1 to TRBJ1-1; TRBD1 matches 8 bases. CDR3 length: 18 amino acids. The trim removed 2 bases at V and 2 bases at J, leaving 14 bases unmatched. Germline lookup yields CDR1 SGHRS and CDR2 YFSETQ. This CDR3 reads CASSFLSGGAGRNTEAFF. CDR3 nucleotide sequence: TGCGCCAGCAGCTTTCTTTCAGGGGGCGCCGGTAGAAACACTGAAGCTTTCTTT.

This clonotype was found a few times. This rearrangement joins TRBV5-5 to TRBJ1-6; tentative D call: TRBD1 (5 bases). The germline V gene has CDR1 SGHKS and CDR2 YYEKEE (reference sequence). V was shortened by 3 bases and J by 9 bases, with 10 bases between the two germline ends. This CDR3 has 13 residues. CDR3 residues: CASSSQGGSPLHF. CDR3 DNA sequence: TGTGCCAGCAGCTCCCAGGGCGGTTCACCCCTCCACTTT.

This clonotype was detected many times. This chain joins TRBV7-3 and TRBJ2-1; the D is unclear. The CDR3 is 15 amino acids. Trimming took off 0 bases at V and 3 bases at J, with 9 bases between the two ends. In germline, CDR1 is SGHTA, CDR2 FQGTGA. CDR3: CASSLTVTNYNEQFF. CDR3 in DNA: TGTGCCAGCAGCTTAACAGTCACTAACTACAATGAGCAGTTCTTC.

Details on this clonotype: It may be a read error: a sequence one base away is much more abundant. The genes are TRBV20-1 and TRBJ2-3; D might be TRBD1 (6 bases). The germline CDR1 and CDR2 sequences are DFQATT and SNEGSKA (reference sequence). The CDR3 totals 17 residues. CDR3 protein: CSASLPPQGRRTDTRYF. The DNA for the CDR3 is TGCAGTGCTAGCCTCCCACCACAGGGTCGTCGCACAGATACGCGGTATTTT.